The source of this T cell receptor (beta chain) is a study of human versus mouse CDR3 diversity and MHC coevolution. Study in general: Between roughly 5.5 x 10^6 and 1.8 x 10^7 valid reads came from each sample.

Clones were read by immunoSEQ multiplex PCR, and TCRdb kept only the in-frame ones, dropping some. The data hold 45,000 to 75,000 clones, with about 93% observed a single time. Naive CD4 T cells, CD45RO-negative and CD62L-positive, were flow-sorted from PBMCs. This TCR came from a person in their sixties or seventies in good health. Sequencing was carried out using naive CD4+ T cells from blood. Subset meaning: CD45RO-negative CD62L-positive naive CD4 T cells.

The CDR3 here is CASSPLVNTEAFF. In DNA, the CDR3 is TGTGCCAGCTCACCATTAGTCAACACTGAAGCTTTCTTT. This sequence joins TRBV18 and TRBJ1-1; D gene unclear. Trimming left V 2 bases short and J 2 bases short, with 6 bases between. The germline gives CDR1 KGHSH, CDR2 LQKENI. This CDR3 comprises 13 residues.